The entry that follows covers one TCR beta chain sequence. Its target is not known. V lost 6 bases to trimming and J lost 2 bases, with 16 bases between them. The CDR3 has 15 amino acids. From germline, CDR1 is MNHEY and CDR2 SMNVEV (reference sequence). This record comes from a study of T cell repertoires in cytomegalovirus infection. Study in general: As its CMV epitopes, the study selected recently identified HLA-C-restricted and well-studied HLA-B-restricted targets. Indications came from public TCR beta signatures; they pointed to CMV infection and to a matching HLA type. Study findings and constraints: In two of eight donors, the top clonotype was HLA-C-restricted CMV-specific.

TCRdb passed the reads through MiXCR, listing each CDR3 protein once. The data contain approximately 910,000 distinct CDR3 sequences, roughly 30% of them singletons. The chain combines TRBV27 with TRBJ1-1; TRBD1 might be the D (6 bases). Sequencing used cultured CD8+ T cells from PBMCs, obtained from culture after CMV antigen stimulation. The receptor's source is a human donor in good health (CMV status not recorded). Some clones in this sample may be carry-over from other donors' samples. The CDR3 here is CASRYRDWGNTEAFF. CDR3 bases: TGTGCCAGCAGATACAGGGATTGGGGTAACACTGAAGCTTTCTTT.